The T cell receptor (beta chain) described here comes from a study of cytomegalovirus exposure and HLA in healthy donors. Study results and caveats: Later on, an analysis found that several of the most significant clusters appeared to be linked to common viral pathogens, which included parvovirus B19.

The PCR contained 60 Vbeta and 13 Jbeta primers. The repertoire was sequenced with immunoSEQ multiplex PCR; TCRdb's copy has only in-frame clones and lacks some. The data hold more than 95,000 clones, with around a tenth observed a single time. A remark on this clone: Its antigen is currently unknown. The sample holds other DNA sequences that translate to the same CDR3.

Donors consisted of healthy bone marrow donors. After removal of 5 bases from V and 0 bases from J, the junction contained 9 bases not matched to a gene. CDR1 LGHNT and CDR2 FRNRAP come from the germline V gene. CDR3 size: 17 residues. This sequence was found in a man aged 35 to 55 in good health and CMV-seropositive. The sequenced sample was PBMCs. The rearrangement uses TRBV12-5 and TRBJ2-1; 8 bases map to TRBD1. The CDR3 here is CASGPQGAQDSYNEQFF. In DNA, the CDR3 is TGTGCTAGTGGTCCTCAGGGGGCGCAAGACTCCTACAATGAGCAGTTCTTC.